This T cell receptor beta chain appears in the sequencing data of a study of cytomegalovirus exposure and HLA in healthy donors. Broader study findings: Reports state that TCR beta sequences accurately predicted most subjects' HLA-A and HLA-B alleles. In vitro, three CMV-associated chains proved specific for CMV antigens.

Of note for this clone: No antigen is known for it.

CDR1 and CDR2 from the germline V gene are MNHNS and SASEGT. V lost 5 bases and J 6 bases, leaving 9 bases between the germline ends. The CDR3 is 12 amino acids. The PCR used 60 Vbeta and 13 Jbeta primers. Original processing notes: Per a later analysis, the number of unique TCR beta chains was about 80 million, of which about 11 million were shared. Here immunoSEQ multiplex PCR was the method, and the copy in TCRdb shows in-frame clones only, minus some. V, J and clone size were drawn from that table, and D and trimming were deduced from the DNA. The sample lists tens of thousands of clones, roughly 70% occurring once.

This rearrangement joins TRBV6-1 to TRBJ2-3; D may be TRBD1 (6 bases). The sequence derives from a man in his fifties in good health and CMV-seronegative. What was sequenced was PBMCs. CDR3 DNA: TGTGCCAGCAGTTCCGACAGGGATACGCAGTATTTT. This gives the protein CASSSDRDTQYF.